This TCR beta chain derives from a study of T cell responses to AZD1222 COVID-19 vaccine. Study-wide results and caveats: Only five to seven individuals given AZD1222 were seropositive at baseline. Most donors were white British, females outnumbered males, and clonal diversity was possibly underestimated.

Pooling covered second doses at about 4 or about 12 weeks. Comments on this clone: Its antigen is undetermined.

Germline-derived CDR1 and CDR2 are LGHDT and YNNKEL (reference sequence). V lost 3 bases and J 0 bases, leaving 11 bases between the germline ends. This CDR3 is built from 15 residues. The table came from immunoSEQ multiplex PCR; TCRdb's copy has only in-frame clones and leaves some out. The table lists some 150,000 clones, 90% of them singletons. This TCR was recovered from an adult who received the AZD1222 COVID-19 vaccine. This chain connects TRBV3-1 (or the pseudogene TRBV3-2) to TRBJ1-1; D is uncertain. The specimen comprised peripheral blood, sampled 28 days after the second AZD1222 dose. CDR3 nucleotide sequence: TGTGCCAGCAGCCACCAACAGATATTGAACACTGAAGCTTTCTTT. Translating gives CASSHQQILNTEAFF.